Described below is a single T cell receptor (beta chain) sequence and its context. This sample is part of a study of blood T cell repertoires in COVID-19. TCRdb keeps only in-frame clones here, not all; method: immunoSEQ multiplex PCR. Among roughly 300,000 clones listed, 85% were seen once. This CDR3 is 14 amino acids long. CDR1 SEHNR and CDR2 FQNEAQ come from the germline V gene (reference sequence). V was pared by 5 bases and J by 5 bases, with 6 bases of the junction left unmatched. This TCR was recovered from a woman aged 45-65 years who had recovered from COVID-19. Sequencing used PBMCs or T cells enriched from blood (not recorded which). The chain couples TRBV7-9 to TRBJ1-1; 9 bases line up with TRBD1. The DNA of the CDR3 is TGTGCCAGCAGCCTGGGACAGGGTATAACTGAAGCTTTCTTT. It encodes CASSLGQGITEAFF.